Listed here are 26 T cell receptor beta chains from one sample, sequenced in a study of blood T cell repertoires in COVID-19. Repertoires were generated with immunoSEQ multiplex PCR, while TCRdb's copy carries only in-frame clones and drops some. The data contain some 250,000 clones, roughly 76% of them singletons. Sequencing was carried out using peripheral blood. These TCRs come from an elderly woman with COVID-19, enrolled during active disease.

V gene TRBV19 combines with J gene TRBJ1-3, with D maybe TRBD1 (6 bases). Germline CDR1 reads LNHDA; CDR2 reads SQIVND (reference sequence). Trimming pared 9 bases from V and 0 bases from J, leaving 15 bases between. This CDR3 has 15 residues. The CDR3: CASRRQEFSGNTIYF. The CDR3 nucleotides are TGTGCCAGCCGCCGACAGGAATTCTCTGGAAACACCATATATTTT.

This chain links TRBV5-4 with TRBJ1-4; 8 bases fit TRBD1. This CDR3 has 14 amino acids. In germline, CDR1 is SGHNT, CDR2 YYREEE (reference sequence). V lost 0 bases to trimming and J lost 5 bases; unmatched junction nucleotides: 0. CDR3 amino acids: CASSLDRGNEKLFF. In DNA, the CDR3 is TGTGCCAGCAGCTTGGACAGGGGGAATGAAAAACTGTTTTTT. The full variable domain, in which reference TRBV5-4 and TRBJ1-4 provide the parts outside the CDR3, is ETGVTQSPTHLIKTRGQQVTLRCSSQSGHNTVSWYQQALGQGPQFIFQYYREEENGRGNFPPRFSGLQFPNYSSELNVNALELDDSALYLCASSLDRGNEKLFFGSGTQLSVL.

V is TRBV6-5 and J is TRBJ2-7; weak D call: TRBD1 (5 bases). Trimming took 7 bases from V and 3 from J, leaving 13 bases between them. Germline V CDR1 and CDR2: MNHEY, SVGAGI. This CDR3 is 13 amino acids long. The CDR3, as DNA: TGTGCCAGCACCAGGGCCCTAGACTACGAGCAGTACTTC. Translated, it gives CASTRALDYEQYF.

The rearrangement joins TRBV7-3 to TRBJ2-1; 7 nucleotides match TRBD2. J was trimmed by 7 bases and V by 3 bases; bases with no gene match: 9. Germline V gives CDR1 SGHTA, CDR2 FQGTGA. This CDR3 contains 15 residues. The CDR3 DNA follows: TGTGCCAGCAGCTTCGTCGGCGGGAGAAGTAATGAGCAGTTCTTC. It is translated as CASSFVGGRSNEQFF.

This clone was detected only once. The chain recombines TRBV5-1 with TRBJ2-1; 9 positions match TRBD1. Germline trimming cut 6 bases from V and 6 bases from J; bases unmatched to any gene: 7. This CDR3 has 14 amino acids. CDR1 SGHRS and CDR2 YFSETQ come from the germline V gene. The CDR3 here is CASNPGQGTNEQFF. For the CDR3, the DNA is TGCGCCAGCAATCCGGGACAGGGAACCAATGAGCAGTTCTTC.

This chain connects TRBV20-1 to TRBJ1-5; D is possibly TRBD1 (5 bases). V shed 3 bases and J shed 5 bases, with 17 bases lying between them. This CDR3 contains 15 residues. Germline CDR1 DFQATT, CDR2 SNEGSKA (reference sequence). Written as DNA, the CDR3 is TGCAGTGCTAGTGCATCGCAGGGCTTTGATCAGCCCCAGCATTTT. This gives the protein CSASASQGFDQPQHF.

This clone appeared a single time. The rearrangement uses TRBV18 and TRBJ1-3; 9 bases line up with TRBD1. CDR1 is KGHSH and CDR2 is LQKENI in the germline V gene. V shed 3 bases and J 4 bases; nucleotides not matched to a gene: 13. The CDR3 runs 18 residues. The CDR3 nucleotides are TGTGCCAGCTCACCGGTCCCGGGACAGGGAAGCCGAGGAAACACCATATATTTT. Translating gives CASSPVPGQGSRGNTIYF.

The gene calls are TRBV3-1 (or the pseudogene TRBV3-2) and TRBJ1-2, with 9 bases identical to TRBD1. The germline V gene has CDR1 LGHDT and CDR2 YNNKEL (reference sequence). The CDR3 extends over 17 amino acids. V dropped 4 bases and J dropped 2; count of bases not matched to a gene: 11. The chain's CDR3 is CASSLESGTGMNYGYTF. The CDR3 nucleotides read TGTGCCAGCAGCCTAGAATCCGGGACAGGGATGAACTATGGCTACACCTTC.

This clone was picked up a small number of times. The gene calls are TRBV7-2 and TRBJ1-5, with D tentatively TRBD1 (6 bases). Trimming left V 1 base short and J 0 bases short, with 7 bases between. There are 15 residues in the CDR3. CDR1 and CDR2 from the germline V gene are SGHTA and FQGNSA. As DNA, the CDR3 is TGTGCCAGCAGCTTAGTGACAGGTAGCAATCAGCCCCAGCATTTT. Translation: CASSLVTGSNQPQHF.

The genes are TRBV3-1 (or the pseudogene TRBV3-2) and TRBJ1-4; 7 nucleotides align to TRBD1. V shed 4 bases and J 8 bases; nucleotides not matched to a gene: 10. The CDR3 covers 15 residues. Germline loops: CDR1 LGHDT, CDR2 YNNKEL (reference sequence). The CDR3 DNA follows: TGTGCCAGCAGCCCATCGACAGGGCGAAAGGAAAAACTGTTTTTT. Its translation is CASSPSTGRKEKLFF.

J is TRBJ2-1 and V is TRBV24-1; 11 bases fit TRBD2. CDR1 and CDR2 (germline): KGHDR, SFDVKD. Germline trimming cut 5 bases from V and 6 bases from J; bases unmatched to any gene: 5. CDR3 size: 15 residues. In DNA form, the CDR3 reads TGTGCCACCAGTGTCACTAGCGGGAGACCCAATGAGCAGTTCTTC. Protein: CATSVTSGRPNEQFF.

The V call is TRBV2, the J call TRBJ2-7; 11 nucleotides align to TRBD1. Trimming took 6 bases from V and 6 from J; bases not matched to a gene: 7. This CDR3 is 14 amino acids long. Germline V lookup: CDR1 SNHLY, CDR2 FYNNEI. The CDR3 sequence: CASSERTGGSEQYF. CDR3 sequence (DNA): TGTGCCAGCAGCGAACGGACAGGGGGCAGCGAGCAGTACTTC.

The J gene is TRBJ2-7, the V gene TRBV10-3; the match to TRBD1 covers 11 bases. CDR1 and CDR2 from the germline V gene are ENHRY and SYGVKD. V was pared by 4 bases and J by 4 bases, with 3 bases of the junction left unmatched. The CDR3 length is 14 residues. The CDR3 sequence is CAISGTGGTYEQYF. The DNA for the CDR3 is TGTGCCATCAGTGGGACAGGGGGCACGTACGAGCAGTACTTC.

The rearrangement joins TRBV18 to TRBJ2-5; 7 bases fit TRBD1. Germline V gene sequence: CDR1 KGHSH, CDR2 LQKENI. CDR3 size: 14 residues. V lost 2 bases and J lost 4; bases outside the gene matches: 4. The CDR3 loop is CASSPKGGGETQYF. Written as DNA, the CDR3 is TGTGCCAGCTCACCAAAAGGGGGCGGAGAGACCCAGTACTTC.

This clone was recorded many times. The chain has TRBV5-4 and TRBJ2-7, with TRBD1 matching 11 bases. Germline loops: CDR1 SGHNT, CDR2 YYREEE (reference sequence). With V trimmed by 3 bases and J by 6 bases, 5 bases remained unmatched. The length of the CDR3 is 14 residues. CDR3 sequence (DNA): TGTGCCAGCAGCTCAACCGGGACAGGGGGCGAGCAGTACTTC. Protein: CASSSTGTGGEQYF. Supplemented by reference TRBV5-4 and TRBJ2-7, the full variable domain reads ETGVTQSPTHLIKTRGQQVTLRCSSQSGHNTVSWYQQALGQGPQFIFQYYREEENGRGNFPPRFSGLQFPNYSSELNVNALELDDSALYLCASSSTGTGGEQYFGPGTRLTVT.

V is TRBV11-3 and J is TRBJ2-7; 8 bases are shared with TRBD2. J was trimmed by 1 base and V by 2 bases; bases with no gene match: 10. The germline CDR1 and CDR2 sequences are SGHNT and YENEEA. The CDR3 runs 17 residues. The CDR3 sequence: CASSLTEVGLGSYEQYF. In DNA form, the CDR3 reads TGTGCCAGCAGCTTAACCGAAGTGGGACTAGGGTCCTACGAGCAGTACTTC.

The chain carries TRBV6-5 and TRBJ1-2; D is possibly TRBD1 (5 bases). Trimming removed 6 bases from V and 6 bases from J, with 14 bases in between. Germline CDR1 is MNHEY and CDR2 is SVGAGI. The CDR3 runs 13 residues. CDR3 protein: CASRPWGADGYTF. The DNA for the CDR3 is TGTGCCAGCAGACCCTGGGGCGCAGATGGCTACACCTTC.

V is TRBV19 and J is TRBJ2-5, with TRBD2 matching over 7 bases. The CDR3 has 13 amino acids. Germline values: CDR1 LNHDA, CDR2 SQIVND (reference sequence). V lost 7 bases, J lost 4 bases, and 6 bases stayed unmatched. CDR3 DNA: TGTGCCAGTAACGGCGGGGGAAGAGAGACCCAGTACTTC. Amino acids: CASNGGGRETQYF.

The rearrangement links TRBV19 to TRBJ2-7; no clear D. The CDR3 length is 15 residues. V was clipped by 3 bases and J by 0 bases, with 12 bases between them. Germline V gene data show CDR1 as LNHDA and CDR2 as SQIVND (reference sequence). CDR3 sequence reads: CASSMRDTFSYEQYF. CDR3 nucleotides: TGTGCCAGTAGTATGAGAGACACTTTCTCCTACGAGCAGTACTTC.

This clone appeared once. The chain uses TRBV23-1 and TRBJ2-7; D remains ambiguous. Being an ORF, TRBV23-1 has a function that is uncertain. The CDR3 loop spans 14 amino acids. Trimming took off 0 bases at V and 7 bases at J, with 13 bases between the two ends. In DNA, the CDR3 is TGCGCCAGCAGTCAATCGTGGGCCTGCCCGGAGCAGTACTTC. This gives the protein CASSQSWACPEQYF.

This chain links TRBV11-3 with TRBJ1-6; TRBD1 aligns across 8 bases. CDR3 length: 15 amino acids. J gave up 6 bases and V 5 bases, and 6 bases lay outside the gene matches. CDR1 SGHNT and CDR2 YENEEA come from the germline V gene. This CDR3 is CASSLGQGRNSPLHF. The CDR3 region has the DNA TGTGCCAGCAGCCTCGGACAGGGACGTAATTCACCCCTCCACTTT.

The chain couples TRBV5-5 to TRBJ2-5; D remains unclear. Between the trimmed V and J ends, which lost 6 bases and 1 base, there was a span of 13 bases. Germline V gene data show CDR1 as SGHKS and CDR2 as YYEKEE (reference sequence). The CDR3 covers 14 residues. The CDR3 sequence: CASTRGQAQETQYF. For the CDR3, the DNA is TGTGCCAGCACCCGTGGCCAGGCCCAAGAGACCCAGTACTTC.

This sequence joins TRBV2 and TRBJ1-1; 9 positions match TRBD1. There are 14 residues in the CDR3. V was pared by 7 bases and J by 2 bases, with 5 bases of the junction left unmatched. Per germline, CDR1 SNHLY and CDR2 FYNNEI. CDR3 bases: TGTGCCAGCACGGGGACAGGGAGTAACACTGAAGCTTTCTTT. It codes for CASTGTGSNTEAFF.

The V and J genes are TRBV6-5 and TRBJ1-2; D might be TRBD1 (6 bases). V gave up 4 bases and J gave up 0 bases, with 12 bases separating them. The CDR3 sequence is 15 residues long. Germline CDR1 is MNHEY and CDR2 is SVGAGI. The CDR3 here is CASSWATGTNYGYTF. DNA for the CDR3: TGTGCCAGCAGTTGGGCGACAGGTACTAACTATGGCTACACCTTC.

The V gene is TRBV5-1, the J gene TRBJ1-5, with TRBD1 matching over 7 bases. Germline V gives CDR1 SGHRS, CDR2 YFSETQ. V lost 4 bases, J lost 5 bases, and 3 bases stayed unmatched. This CDR3 is built from 13 residues. CDR3 in amino acids: CASSRDRDQPQHF. The DNA of the CDR3 is TGCGCCAGCAGCCGGGACAGAGATCAGCCCCAGCATTTT.

This clone was observed a few times. This chain connects TRBV7-2 to TRBJ1-5, with D possibly being TRBD1 (6 bases). This CDR3 is built from 14 residues. The V gene's germline CDR1 is SGHTA and CDR2 FQGNSA. Trimming left V 2 bases short and J 5 bases short, with 10 bases between. The CDR3 coding sequence is TGTGCCAGCAGCTTAAGCAGGGGAGATCAGCCCCAGCATTTT. This gives the protein CASSLSRGDQPQHF.